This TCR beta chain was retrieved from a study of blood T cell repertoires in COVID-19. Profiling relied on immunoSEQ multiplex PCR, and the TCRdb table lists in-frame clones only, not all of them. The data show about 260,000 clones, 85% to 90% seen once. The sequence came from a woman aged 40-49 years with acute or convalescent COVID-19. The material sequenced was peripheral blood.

The CDR3: CASSRDRGLDGYTF. The DNA for the CDR3 is TGTGCCAGCAGTAGGGACAGGGGGCTTGATGGCTACACCTTC. The gene calls are TRBV6-6 and TRBJ1-2; TRBD1 agrees at 12 bases. CDR3 length equals 14 residues. J lost 6 bases, V lost 5 bases, and 4 bases had no gene match. Germline V gene data show CDR1 as MNHNY and CDR2 as SVGAGI (reference sequence).